This T cell receptor beta chain is from a study of blood T cell repertoires in COVID-19 (dated by TCRdb to the early 2020s). Turning to the overall study: Samples from collaborators originated in the United States, Italy and Spain and spanned both the acute and convalescent phases of COVID-19. The repertoires were released in a freely available public database meant as a resource for research on the immune response to SARS-CoV-2. A de-identified subject ID, COVID-19 status, age in years and sex were almost always included in the sample metadata. The samples were drawn from two sources: the first 160 participants of the ongoing ImmuneRACE study, and 1,254 subjects contributed by 6 global collaborators. The prospective study material was composed of cDNA or gDNA derived from T cells, B-cell-depleted T cells, or PBMCs. Where available, HLA class I and class II types were taken from metadata supplied by the sample provider and were not determined by assay-based typing. Deeply sampled blood TCRbeta repertoires from subjects exposed to, actively infected with, or recovered from COVID-19 were included in the dataset. Study-wide findings and limitations: The quantity of clinical and demographic metadata differed by source and by participant and was supplied without curation.

In Seattle, one collaborating source enrolled patients while the infection was active and tracked those patients longitudinally over the course of disease. Collaborating institutions collected whole blood in K2EDTA tubes following their own protocols. Collaborator samples were shipped for TCRbeta analysis as frozen whole blood, isolated PBMCs, or DNA extracted from either sample type. A remark on this clone: This clone's antigen is unknown. No base quality information exists; no much larger clone differs at one position.

The V end loses 3 bases and the J end loses 7 bases, and a stretch of 3 bases separates them. Taken from the germline V gene (reference sequence), the CDR1 and CDR2 loops are LGHDT and YNNKEL. From the cysteine through the phenylalanine, the CDR3 covers 10 amino acids. Just the 30-base CDR3 DNA is kept, in frame starting at base 1. TCRbeta CDR3 regions were amplified from genomic DNA by means of the immunoSEQ Assay, a bias-controlled multiplex PCR. From the authors' description of their analysis: The number of nucleated cells in each sample was estimated by amplification of reference gene primers within the assay. To quantify the absolute abundance of each unique TCRbeta CDR3 rearrangement, sequence reads were collapsed and filtered. For each sample, productive Simpson clonality was calculated as the square root of Simpson's diversity index across productive rearrangements. TCRdb limited this immuneACCESS table to in-frame rearrangements with V and J called. A share of clones is missing; checked studies link under half to unresolved V genes, and the rest is unexplained. V and J calls and clone size follow that table, whereas D and trimming were derived from the DNA. Recorded for this sample are hundreds of thousands of clones; 75% to 85% of them occurred a single time. Over 0.95% of the sample is taken by the ten largest.

This sequence was found in a woman in her 30s with COVID-19, enrolled during active disease. The chain links TRBV3-1 (or the pseudogene TRBV3-2) with TRBJ2-5; no D gene can be assigned with confidence. Material: peripheral blood. At the DNA level, the sequence is TGTGCCAGCAGCCACGGGACCCAGTACTTC. It encodes CASSHGTQYF.